This T cell receptor beta chain was recorded in a study of CD8 T cells in ankylosing spondylitis. V gave up 7 bases and J gave up 5 bases; unmatched junction bases: 13. CDR1 SQVTM and CDR2 ANQGSEA come from the germline V gene. This CDR3 region has 14 residues. This clonotype was detected ten times or more. Each CDR3 protein gets one entry after TCRdb re-called the 5' RACE reads with MiXCR. The data hold 40,000 or so distinct CDR3 sequences, with 10% observed a single time. The TCR sequence derives from a male donor with ankylosing spondylitis or in good health (not recorded which). Sequencing used blood, either unsorted or a sorted T cell fraction (not recorded which). The rearrangement joins TRBV29-1 to TRBJ2-5, with 7 bases lining up with TRBD1. CDR3 coding DNA: TGCAGCGCGAGACAGGGTGGGAGAACGGAGACCCAGTACTTC. It yields the protein CSARQGGRTETQYF.